The 19 T cell receptor beta chains given below trace back to one sample, sequenced in a study of T cell responses to AZD1222 COVID-19 vaccine. Generated by immunoSEQ multiplex PCR, the TCRdb table keeps only in-frame clones and is missing some. The sample consists of 140,000 to 150,000 clones, roughly 90% of them appearing once. The sample in question was peripheral blood, obtained on day 0 of AZD1222 vaccination. Every receptor here comes from an adult in good health.

V usage is TRBV7-2 and J usage is TRBJ2-1, with D perhaps being TRBD1 or TRBD2 (5 bases each). The CDR3 is made up of 15 amino acids. In germline, CDR1 is SGHTA, CDR2 FQGNSA. V gave up 2 bases and J gave up 8 bases, with 16 bases separating them. The CDR3 spells CASSLLGEKSDEQFF. CDR3 DNA: TGTGCCAGCAGCTTACTGGGGGAGAAGTCGGATGAGCAGTTCTTC.

J is TRBJ2-1 and V is TRBV3-1 (or the pseudogene TRBV3-2); D is undetermined. The germline V and J ends were trimmed by 3 bases and 6 bases, with 15 bases remaining between them. Germline CDR1 LGHDT, CDR2 YNNKEL (reference sequence). The CDR3 consists of 15 residues. The CDR3 loop is CASSQRRPPGNEQFF. For the CDR3, the DNA is TGTGCCAGCAGCCAGAGGCGGCCCCCCGGCAATGAGCAGTTCTTC.

CDR3 coding DNA: TGTGCCAGCACTAACGTGAGGAATACGCAGTATTTT. Amino acid sequence: CASTNVRNTQYF. V and J are TRBV6-5 and TRBJ2-3; D unclear. This CDR3 region has 12 residues. Germline CDR1 MNHEY, CDR2 SVGAGI. Deletions cut 7 bases from V and 7 bases from J, with 12 bases between.

This clone appeared a few times. The V gene is TRBV9, the J gene TRBJ1-1; TRBD1 aligns across 7 bases. This CDR3 comprises 14 residues. Germline V CDR1 and CDR2: SGDLS, YYNGEE. V dropped 0 bases and J dropped 4; count of bases not matched to a gene: 3. The CDR3 DNA follows: TGTGCCAGCAGCGTAGAGGGGGCAGGCACTGAAGCTTTCTTT. Residues: CASSVEGAGTEAFF.

The chain couples TRBV6-2 or TRBV6-3 to TRBJ1-5, with 7 bases that match TRBD1. This CDR3 is 15 amino acids long. V lost 6 bases, J lost 5 bases, and 10 bases stayed unmatched. CDR1 is MNHEY, CDR2 SVGEGT, per germline. The CDR3 nucleotides read TGTGCCAGCAGCAGCGGGACAGAGCACGATCAGCCCCAGCATTTT. This translates into CASSSGTEHDQPQHF.

The V call is TRBV5-1, the J call TRBJ2-3; 9 nucleotides align to TRBD2. The CDR3 consists of 16 residues. With V trimmed by 0 bases and J by 4 bases, 6 bases remained unmatched. CDR1 and CDR2 from the germline V gene are SGHRS and YFSETQ. CDR3 nucleotide sequence: TGCGCCAGCAGCTTGGATGGCGGGGGGGCCCCAGATACGCAGTATTTT. This encodes CASSLDGGGAPDTQYF.

This clone was seen more than once but under ten times. This sequence joins TRBV5-1 and TRBJ2-5, with TRBD1 matching over 10 bases. Germline trimming cut 0 bases from V and 2 bases from J; bases unmatched to any gene: 7. CDR3 length equals 17 residues. CDR1 SGHRS and CDR2 YFSETQ come from the germline V gene. CDR3 DNA sequence: TGCGCCAGCAGCTTGGACATAGGGACAGGGGTACAAGAGACCCAGTACTTC. It is translated as CASSLDIGTGVQETQYF. Filled out from reference TRBV5-1 and TRBJ2-5, the complete variable domain reads KAGVTQTPRYLIKTRGQQVTLSCSPISGHRSVSWYQQTPGQGLQFLFEYFSETQRNKGNFPGRFSGRQFSNSRSEMNVSTLELGDSALYLCASSLDIGTGVQETQYFGPGTRLLVL.

This clone has a single count. This chain links TRBV5-6 with TRBJ2-2, with 8 positions matching TRBD2. The CDR3 length is 16 residues. Germline CDR1 reads SGHDT; CDR2 reads YYEEEE. V shed 4 bases and J 1 base; nucleotides not matched to a gene: 6. The CDR3 DNA is TGTGCCAGCAGCCTGCGACTAGCGTGGAACACCGGGGAGCTGTTTTTT. Encoded protein: CASSLRLAWNTGELFF.

The V gene is TRBV5-1, the J gene TRBJ1-1; 10 bases agree with TRBD1. V was clipped by 2 bases and J by 1 base; unmatched bases: 11. Looked up from germline, CDR1 is SGHRS and CDR2 is YFSETQ. CDR3 size: 18 residues. Here the CDR3 reads CASSLVGTGVSGNTEAFF. The CDR3 DNA follows: TGCGCCAGCAGCTTAGTCGGGACAGGGGTATCCGGGAACACTGAAGCTTTCTTT.

This chain links TRBV30 with TRBJ1-2; no reliable D call. The CDR3 loop spans 14 amino acids. Germline loops: CDR1 GTSNPN, CDR2 SVGIG (reference sequence). V was clipped by 3 bases and J by 4 bases, with 15 bases between them. The CDR3 DNA reads TGTGCCTGGAGCCAGGCCCTGCCCGGCTATGGCTACACCTTC. Encoded protein: CAWSQALPGYGYTF.

V usage is TRBV29-1 and J usage is TRBJ2-2, with D possibly matching TRBD2 (5 bases). The CDR3 has 16 residues. Deletions cut 0 bases from V and 3 bases from J, with 14 bases between. From germline, CDR1 is SQVTM and CDR2 ANQGSEA. In nucleotides, the CDR3 is TGCAGCGTTGAAGATCGAGGGAGCCCCGACACCGGGGAGCTGTTTTTT. Amino acid sequence: CSVEDRGSPDTGELFF.

This chain joins TRBV5-5 and TRBJ2-7; 9 bases are a match to TRBD2. V trimming: 5 bases; J trimming: 4 bases; junction bases outside the gene matches: 7. The germline gives CDR1 SGHKS, CDR2 YYEKEE (reference sequence). There are 14 residues in the CDR3. CDR3 protein: CASSASGILYEQYF. DNA of the CDR3: TGTGCCAGCAGTGCTAGCGGGATTCTTTACGAGCAGTACTTC.

The chain combines TRBV6-6 with TRBJ2-1; a possible D gene is TRBD2 (7 bases). Germline CDR1 MNHNY, CDR2 SVGAGI (reference sequence). V was shortened by 8 bases and J by 7 bases, with 12 bases between the two germline ends. The CDR3 sequence is 12 residues long. CDR3 nucleotide sequence: TGTGCCAGCGGGGGGGCCGGGAATGAGCAGTTCTTC. Encoded protein: CASGGAGNEQFF.

This sequence joins TRBV5-1 and TRBJ1-2; a possible D gene is TRBD1 (5 bases). Looked up from germline, CDR1 is SGHRS and CDR2 is YFSETQ. CDR3 length equals 14 residues. The V and J ends lost 0 bases and 7 bases respectively, with 13 bases between them. CDR3 nucleotide sequence: TGCGCCAGCAGCTTGGAGGCAGGGAAGAGTGGCTACACCTTC. Amino acids: CASSLEAGKSGYTF.

V and J are TRBV2 and TRBJ1-3; possibly TRBD1 for D (5 bases). From germline, CDR1 is SNHLY and CDR2 FYNNEI. This CDR3 has 13 residues. Trimming took off 1 base at V and 5 bases at J, with 6 bases between the two ends. The CDR3: CASSEGDRNTIYF. The CDR3 DNA is TGTGCCAGCAGTGAAGGGGACCGAAACACCATATATTTT.

The chain links TRBV11-3 to TRBJ2-7, with 8 bases identical to TRBD1. The ends lost 5 bases at V and 4 bases at J; junction bases unmatched: 4. There are 13 residues in the CDR3. The germline V gene encodes CDR1 SGHNT and CDR2 YENEEA. CDR3: CASSGTGPYEQYF. Written as DNA, the CDR3 is TGTGCCAGCAGCGGGACAGGACCATACGAGCAGTACTTC. The whole variable domain, remainder taken from reference TRBV11-3 and TRBJ2-7, is EAGVVQSPRYKIIEKKQPVAFWCNPISGHNTLYWYLQNLGQGPELLIRYENEEAVDDSQLPKDRFSAERLKGVDSTLKIQPAELGDSAVYLCASSGTGPYEQYFGPGTRLTVT.

This clone was seen only a few times. The chain uses TRBV19 and TRBJ1-1, with D unresolved. CDR1 and CDR2 (germline): LNHDA, SQIVND (reference sequence). This CDR3 is 13 amino acids long. The ends were cut back, 3 bases at V and 4 bases at J, with 9 bases in the middle. CDR3 in amino acids: CASSIKTGTEAFF. CDR3 in DNA: TGTGCCAGTAGTATCAAAACGGGCACTGAAGCTTTCTTT.

The genes are TRBV19 and TRBJ1-5; the D gene is possibly TRBD1 (5 bases). Deletions cut 6 bases from V and 6 bases from J, with 15 bases between. This CDR3 region has 14 residues. Germline V gene sequence: CDR1 LNHDA, CDR2 SQIVND (reference sequence). CDR3 DNA sequence: TGTGCCAGTAGGATCAAAGGGGAAGGTCAGCCCCAGCATTTT. As protein: CASRIKGEGQPQHF.

The rearrangement uses TRBV7-8 and TRBJ2-5, with a tentative D call TRBD1 (6 bases). This CDR3 is built from 13 residues. V lost 9 bases, J lost 3 bases, and 14 bases lay in between. CDR1 is SGHVS, CDR2 FQNEAQ, per germline. The CDR3 DNA is TGTGCCAGGACCCCGAGGGGGAAAGAGACCCAGTACTTC. Protein: CARTPRGKETQYF. Full variable domain (rest looked up from reference TRBV7-8 and TRBJ2-5): GAGVSQSPRYKVAKRGQDVALRCDPISGHVSLFWYQQALGQGPEFLTYFQNEAQLDKSGLPSDRFFAERPEGSVSTLKIQRTQQEDSAVYLCARTPRGKETQYFGPGTRLLVL.